The rows below give T cell receptor beta chains drawn from one sample of a study of human T cells and chemical hapten exposure. One entry per CDR3 protein results from TCRdb running MiXCR on the RACE reads. This sample has about 77,000 distinct CDR3 sequences, with about 9.2% found just once. Sequenced: whole blood. These TCRs come from a female donor in good health. Some clones in this sample may be carry-over from other donors' samples. CDR3s leave out the opening cysteine and the closing phenylalanine or tryptophan. The order of the fields is J gene, V gene, D gene, clone size, CDR3 protein. The D gene is left open where the match is weak. Only some rows state a clone size, as once, few, many or a class for expanded clones.

TRBJ1-3	TRBV12-3/TRBV12-4	.	many	ASILGQPFSGNTIY
TRBJ2-6	TRBV7-6	.	few	ASSLDGIGVLT
TRBJ2-6	TRBV28	.	many	ASIELGTPPSGANVLT
TRBJ1-2	TRBV12-3/TRBV12-4	TRBD1	many	ASSRDSYGYT
TRBJ2-7	TRBV13	TRBD1	.	ASSLALRLDRNQYEQY
TRBJ2-2	TRBV20-1	.	many	SARAPGPGELF
TRBJ1-4	TRBV14	.	few	ASSQDTGVRDEKLF
TRBJ2-1	TRBV5-4	TRBD2	.	ASSLNGLAYNEQF
TRBJ2-1	TRBV4-2	TRBD2	many	ASSPYLAGAYNEQF
TRBJ1-1	TRBV24-1	.	many	ATSDSDPNTEAF
TRBJ1-2	TRBV20-1	TRBD1	medium-sized	SANTQQGVIDGYT
TRBJ1-4	TRBV21-1	.	many	ASSKQRQRNEKLF
TRBJ1-5	TRBV28	.	.	ASSPPEGSPGQPQH
TRBJ1-1	TRBV6-5	.	many	ASWKGWAEAF
TRBJ1-1	TRBV2	.	few	ASMGDRMNTEAF
TRBJ1-4	TRBV9	TRBD1	many	ASSAGTGVRSGEKLF
TRBJ1-1	TRBV20-1	.	few	SAAILVMNTEAF
TRBJ1-1	TRBV29-1	TRBD1	many	SVENTGVAEAF
TRBJ1-1	TRBV2	.	.	ASSGQFQNTEAF
TRBJ2-3	TRBV6-6	.	many	ASSSQRGTDTQY
TRBJ1-1	TRBV13	TRBD1	once	ASSFSGQGSPEAF
TRBJ2-3	TRBV7-2	.	many	ASSKGQTDTQY
TRBJ2-7	TRBV6-5	.	medium-sized	ASTSLSEGPYEQY
TRBJ2-3	TRBV2	TRBD2	many	ASRNLAGEYTDTQY